The clone carrying this TCR beta chain was counted ten times or more. The entry originates in a study of T cells in Graves' hyperthyroidism and ophthalmopathy. A NOSPECS grade of at least 4, a Clinical Activity Score of at least 3 and duration under 3 months were recorded in ophthalmopathy patients. With V trimmed by 6 bases and J by 1 base, 5 bases remained unmatched. This CDR3 spans 15 amino acids. Germline V gene data show CDR1 as SNHLY and CDR2 as FYNNEI. RNA transcripts yielded amplified TCR beta CDR3 regions. A set of HTBI primers served as the primers for a first-round RT-PCR of the TCR CDR3. TCRdb re-analysed the multiplex PCR reads in MiXCR, keeping a single row per CDR3 protein. The sample contains 400,000 to 550,000 distinct CDR3 sequences, around a quarter of which appear only once.

The sequencing sample was made of blood. The source is a woman aged 25 to 39 with Graves' ophthalmopathy. This rearrangement joins TRBV2 to TRBJ2-7; TRBD2 matches 11 bases. The CDR3 DNA reads TGTGCCAGCAGGAGGCTAGCGGGGGGTTCCTACGAGCAGTACTTC. Its protein product is CASRRLAGGSYEQYF.